This is a list of T cell receptor beta chains from one sample in a study of radiation and T cells in renal cell carcinoma. Produced via immunoSEQ multiplex PCR; TCRdb's table is partial and in-frame only. The repertoire holds about 140,000 clones, with approximately 87% as singletons. The specimen was blood, collected from a patient whose treatment included radiotherapy and nephrectomy. Receptors were obtained from a woman in her forties or fifties with renal cell carcinoma. Both conserved end residues are part of each CDR3. The order of the fields is clone size, D gene, J gene, V gene, CDR3 DNA, CDR3 protein. A D gene is named only where the DNA matches it firmly. Not every row has a clone size; where given, it reads once, few, many or a size class.

NA | NA | TRBJ2-7 | TRBV7-8 | TGTGCCAGCAGCCCCCCGAGTCGTTTTAGCTCCTACGAGCAGTACTTC | CASSPPSRFSSYEQYF
NA | TRBD1 | TRBJ2-5 | TRBV19 | TGTGCCAGTAGGGACAGGGTCCAAGAGACCCAGTACTTC | CASRDRVQETQYF
NA | NA | TRBJ1-3 | TRBV9 | TGTGCCAGCAGCTCTCGACAGGACATCAGTTCTGGAAACACCATATATTTT | CASSSRQDISSGNTIYF
NA | NA | TRBJ1-3 | TRBV28 | TGTGCCAGCAGTTTCCCCTTCCTCTCTGGAAACACCATATATTTT | CASSFPFLSGNTIYF
NA | NA | TRBJ1-2 | TRBV4-3 | TGCGCCAGCAGCCAAGATTGGGTCAATTGGGGCTATGGCTACACCTTC | CASSQDWVNWGYGYTF
NA | NA | TRBJ2-1 | TRBV7-9 | TGTGCCAGCAGCAGTGCCAATGAGCAGTTCTTC | CASSSANEQFF
NA | TRBD1 | TRBJ1-6 | TRBV4-3 | TGCGCCAGCAGCCAATCGGGGACAGGGGATTCACCCCTCCACTTT | CASSQSGTGDSPLHF
NA | NA | TRBJ2-7 | TRBV7-8 | TGTGCCAGCAGCCAGAATCGGCTTAGCTCCTACGAGCAGTACTTC | CASSQNRLSSYEQYF
NA | NA | TRBJ1-1 | TRBV10-2 | TGCGCCAGCAGTGAGATGCTTATTGAAGCTTTCTTT | CASSEMLIEAFF
NA | NA | TRBJ2-6 | TRBV4-3 | TGCGCCAGCAGCCAAGGAGAGGGCTCTGGGGCCAACGTCCTGACTTTC | CASSQGEGSGANVLTF
NA | NA | TRBJ1-5 | TRBV27 | TGTGCCAGCAGGACGCGGTCTAGCATGAATCAGCCCCAGCATTTT | CASRTRSSMNQPQHF
NA | TRBD1 | TRBJ2-7 | TRBV5-1 | TGCGCCAGCAGCTTGGATGTGACAGGGGTCGCCTACGAGCAGTACTTC | CASSLDVTGVAYEQYF
NA | TRBD1 | TRBJ1-1 | TRBV7-9 | TGTGCCAGCAGCGACGGGACAGTGCTCATGAACACTGAAGCTTTCTTT | CASSDGTVLMNTEAFF
NA | NA | TRBJ1-1 | TRBV5-6 | TGTGCCAGCAGCCTTTTCGACAGGCTGAACACTGAAGCTTTCTTT | CASSLFDRLNTEAFF
NA | NA | TRBJ1-2 | TRBV7-2 | TGTGCCAGCAGCAACCCCGGCCGGGGTGGCTATGGCTACACCTTC | CASSNPGRGGYGYTF
NA | NA | TRBJ2-7 | TRBV10-3 | TGTGCCATCTCAGGGTCCCCCTACGAGCAGTACTTC | CAISGSPYEQYF
NA | NA | TRBJ2-3 | TRBV30 | TGTGCCTGGAGCGTAACGGTAGATACGCAGTATTTT | CAWSVTVDTQYF
NA | TRBD1 | TRBJ1-4 | TRBV28 | TGTGCCAGCAGTTTAAGGGCAGGGGGGGCTGAAAAACTGTTTTTT | CASSLRAGGAEKLFF
once | TRBD2 | TRBJ2-1 | TRBV4-3 | TGCGCCAGCAGCCTATCGGGGGGACTAGCGGGAATCTATGAGCAGTTCTTC | CASSLSGGLAGIYEQFF